The TCR beta chain under discussion was sequenced for a study of T cells in tuberculosis. This CDR3 is 16 amino acids long. Trimming took 4 bases from V and 2 from J; bases not matched to a gene: 8. Germline V gene lookup returns CDR1 SGHAT and CDR2 FQNNGV. Assay: immunoSEQ multiplex PCR; the TCRdb copy retains only in-frame clones and omits some. The data hold roughly 34,000 clones, with 97% observed a single time. The V gene is TRBV11-2, the J gene TRBJ1-2; the match to TRBD1 covers 9 bases. Sequencing used PBMCs. The clonotype was recovered from a donor aged 5-35 years with latent tuberculosis or without tuberculosis infection. The CDR3 DNA reads TGTGCCAGCAGCTCAGCGTCGGGACAGGGAAACTATGGCTACACCTTC. Protein: CASSSASGQGNYGYTF.